The rows below give T cell receptor beta chains drawn from one sample of a study of cytomegalovirus exposure and HLA in healthy donors. TCRdb's copy holds only in-frame clones and misses some; the assay was immunoSEQ multiplex PCR. The profile shows more than 120,000 clones, about four fifths of them singletons. The source material was PBMCs. The receptors stem from a woman aged 35 to 49 in good health and CMV-seropositive. Both conserved end residues are part of each CDR3. Fields, in order: V gene, J gene, D gene, CDR3 length, clone size, CDR3 DNA, CDR3 protein. D genes are given only for firm matches. Clone size is stated in some rows and not others, as once, few, many or a class when expanded.

>TRBV4-2|TRBJ2-2|TRBD2|15|-
TGTGCCAGCAGTCCCCTAGCGGGAACGTCCGGGGAGCTGTTTTTT
CASSPLAGTSGELFF
>TRBV30|TRBJ2-5|TRBD2|14|-
TGTGCCTGGAGGGCCAGCGGGGTCCAAGAGACCCAGTACTTC
CAWRASGVQETQYF
>TRBV7-9|TRBJ2-3|-|16|-
TGTGCCAGCAGCTCCGGTGGGGGCGGGAGCACAGATACGCAGTATTTT
CASSSGGGGSTDTQYF
>TRBV25-1|TRBJ1-2|-|15|-
TGTGCCAGCAGTGAGGGACTCCCCCAACCCTATGGCTACACCTTC
CASSEGLPQPYGYTF
>TRBV27|TRBJ2-7|-|13|few
TGTGCCAGCAGTTTAAATTTTATGTCCGAGCAGTACTTC
CASSLNFMSEQYF
>TRBV2|TRBJ1-5|TRBD1|15|-
TGTGCCAGCAGTGGTCGGACAGGGGGTAATCAGCCCCAGCATTTT
CASSGRTGGNQPQHF
>TRBV27|TRBJ2-5|-|13|-
TGTGCCAGCAGTTACTCAGGGGTCGAGACCCAGTACTTC
CASSYSGVETQYF
>TRBV7-9|TRBJ1-5|-|13|-
TGTGCCAGCAGCATACAGGGAGATCAGCCCCAGCATTTT
CASSIQGDQPQHF
>TRBV7-2|TRBJ2-1|TRBD2|15|-
TGTGCCAGCAGGCCTACTAGCGACTCCTACAATGAGCAGTTCTTC
CASRPTSDSYNEQFF
>TRBV6-6|TRBJ1-4|TRBD1|15|-
TGTGCCAGCAGATCAAGACAGGGGCCTAATGAAAAACTGTTTTTT
CASRSRQGPNEKLFF
>TRBV23-1|TRBJ1-1|-|13|once
TGCGCCAGCAGTCACCGAGGACAGCAGGAAGCTTTCTTT
CASSHRGQQEAFF
>TRBV28|TRBJ2-7|-|15|few
TGTGCCAGCAGTTTATCTCTCGAGCTAGTGAGCGAGCAGTACTTC
CASSLSLELVSEQYF
>TRBV7-9|TRBJ2-7|TRBD2|14|-
TGTGCCAGCAGCCCAGCGGGGGTTTCCTACGAGCAGTACTTC
CASSPAGVSYEQYF
>TRBV11-2|TRBJ2-3|TRBD1|14|-
TGTGCCAGCAGCCTCGGGACAGGCACAGATACGCAGTATTTT
CASSLGTGTDTQYF
>TRBV19|TRBJ2-1|TRBD2|14|-
TGTGCCAGTAGTATAGGCGGGAGGGTCAATGAGCAGTTCTTC
CASSIGGRVNEQFF
>TRBV5-1|TRBJ2-5|-|14|few
TGCGCCAGCAGCTTGGGAGAGGGCGGGGAGACCCAGTACTTC
CASSLGEGGETQYF
>TRBV4-1|TRBJ2-1|TRBD1|15|-
TGCGCCAGCAGCCAAGTGGGGACAGGGCACAATGAGCAGTTCTTC
CASSQVGTGHNEQFF
>TRBV5-1|TRBJ2-3|-|18|-
TGCGCCAGCAGCTTGGTACCTCAGGGAGGAGGGGTCGCAGATACGCAGTATTTT
CASSLVPQGGGVADTQYF
>TRBV15|TRBJ2-1|-|16|-
TGTGCCACCACCACAGTCGGCGGGGCCCCTTACAATGAGCAGTTCTTC
CATTTVGGAPYNEQFF
>TRBV5-1|TRBJ2-3|TRBD2|15|few
TGCGCCAGCAGCTGGGGACTAGCGGGAGCAGATACGCAGTATTTT
CASSWGLAGADTQYF
>TRBV6-1|TRBJ2-1|-|11|-
TGTGCCACCAATAGCGGGACAGAACAGTTCTTC
CATNSGTEQFF
>TRBV13|TRBJ1-2|TRBD1|16|-
TGTGCCAGCAGCCTAACCGGGACAGTCGGTGGGTATGGCTACACCTTC
CASSLTGTVGGYGYTF
>TRBV5-1|TRBJ1-1|-|16|once
TGCGCCAGCAGCTTGGTCTACGGACAGCTGAACACTGAAGCTTTCTTT
CASSLVYGQLNTEAFF
>TRBV10-3|TRBJ2-7|TRBD2|14|-
TGTGCCATCAGTGAGTCCCGGGACTACTACGAGCAGTACTTC
CAISESRDYYEQYF
>TRBV5-1|TRBJ2-1|TRBD1|15|-
TGCGCCAGCAGCTTGGGACAGGGGATTTACAATGAGCAGTTCTTC
CASSLGQGIYNEQFF
>TRBV4-1|TRBJ2-3|-|16|-
TGCGCCAGCAGCCAAGTTGGCCCCTTGACTAGGGATACGCAGTATTTT
CASSQVGPLTRDTQYF
>TRBV7-2|TRBJ2-1|-|17|-
TGTGCCAGCAGCTTAGTCTCGGGGGCGGGAGAGGACAATGAGCAGTTCTTC
CASSLVSGAGEDNEQFF
>TRBV6-5|TRBJ2-1|-|16|-
TGTGCCAGCAGTTACTCTCTGGAGGGGGCGGGAATCGAGCAGTTCTTC
CASSYSLEGAGIEQFF
>TRBV2|TRBJ2-3|TRBD2|17|-
TGTGCCAGCAGTGAACTTGGGCTAGCGGGAGGTAGAGATACGCAGTATTTT
CASSELGLAGGRDTQYF
>TRBV6-5|TRBJ1-5|-|15|-
TGTGCCAGCAGCTCCGGGGGAGGGAGCAATCAGCCCCAGCATTTT
CASSSGGGSNQPQHF
>TRBV19|TRBJ2-7|TRBD1|15|-
TGTGCCAGTAGCGGCCAAGGGACAGGGAGGTACGAGCAGTACTTC
CASSGQGTGRYEQYF
>TRBV9|TRBJ2-1|TRBD2|16|-
TGTGCCAGCAGCGTAGGGGTTAGCGGGCTGATCAATGAGCAGTTCTTC
CASSVGVSGLINEQFF
>TRBV29-1|TRBJ1-1|-|12|-
TGCAGCGTTTATTTTGGGGGGAGGGAAGCTTTCTTT
CSVYFGGREAFF
>TRBV5-4|TRBJ1-2|TRBD1|18|-
TGTGCCAGCAGGGCTACAGGGGGGACGGGACCGGGGGTATATGGCTACACCTTC
CASRATGGTGPGVYGYTF
>TRBV7-9|TRBJ2-7|-|13|-
TGTGCCAGCAGCTTAGACGGCTCCTACGAGCAGTACTTC
CASSLDGSYEQYF
>TRBV6-1|TRBJ1-5|-|16|-
TGTGCCAGCAGTGAAGCGCTCGGACAGAGCAATCAGCCCCAGCATTTT
CASSEALGQSNQPQHF
>TRBV2|TRBJ2-4|-|15|-
TGTGCCAGCAGTGAGTCCGAGGTAGCCAAAAACATTCAGTACTTC
CASSESEVAKNIQYF
>TRBV19|TRBJ1-1|-|16|-
TGTGCCAGTAGTACCCGGGGAGGGTTCCGGAACACTGAAGCTTTCTTT
CASSTRGGFRNTEAFF
>TRBV5-1|TRBJ2-5|TRBD1|13|-
TGCGCCAGCAGCGCCACAGGGGGAGAGACCCAGTACTTC
CASSATGGETQYF
>TRBV5-4|TRBJ2-3|TRBD2|16|-
TGTGCCAGCAGCTTGGAATTAGCGGGAGGGTCAGATACGCAGTATTTT
CASSLELAGGSDTQYF
>TRBV6-5|TRBJ2-7|TRBD2|14|-
TGTGCCAGCTCTACACCTAGCGGGAGGTACGAGCAGTACTTC
CASSTPSGRYEQYF
>TRBV9|TRBJ2-6|-|16|-
TGTGCCAGCAGCGTAGTGAGAGTCTCTGGGGCCAACGTCCTGACTTTC
CASSVVRVSGANVLTF
>TRBV29-1|TRBJ2-7|-|11|few
TGCAGCGTTGGGGCCTCCTACGAGCAGTACTTC
CSVGASYEQYF
>TRBV7-9|TRBJ1-6|-|15|few
TGTGCCAGCAGCTTAGGGAATGCAGGGTATTCACCCCTCCACTTT
CASSLGNAGYSPLHF